Presented here are 26 T cell receptor beta chains from one specimen sequenced in a study of T cell responses to AZD1222 COVID-19 vaccine. TCRdb's copy holds only in-frame clones and misses some; the assay was immunoSEQ multiplex PCR. The sample has about 270,000 clones, roughly 93% seen once. Sequenced material: peripheral blood, taken 28 days after the second AZD1222 dose. These receptors all come from an adult who received the AZD1222 COVID-19 vaccine.

This clone was counted a single time. V gene TRBV15 combines with J gene TRBJ2-3, with 11 bases fitting TRBD2. The CDR3 has 15 residues. The germline V gene encodes CDR1 LNHNV and CDR2 YYDKDF (reference sequence). V shed 5 bases, J shed 1 base, and the junction held 2 bases outside the gene matches. The CDR3 bases are TGTGCCACCAGCGGGGGACTAGCGGGCACAGATACGCAGTATTTT. Its protein is CATSGGLAGTDTQYF.

A single count supports this clone. Other DNA sequences in this sample translate to the same CDR3. The chain links TRBV3-1 (or the pseudogene TRBV3-2) to TRBJ1-5, with 7 bases fitting TRBD1. The CDR3 sequence is 15 residues long. Germline lookup yields CDR1 LGHDT and CDR2 YNNKEL (reference sequence). The junction had 5 bases not matched to a gene; V was cut back by 0 bases and J by 6 bases. CDR3 in DNA: TGTGCCAGCAGCCAAGATACAGGGGCTGGTCAGCCCCAGCATTTT. Protein: CASSQDTGAGQPQHF.

The V and J genes are TRBV5-1 and TRBJ2-2; 10 bases map to TRBD1. Germline trimming cut 5 bases from V and 5 bases from J; bases unmatched to any gene: 9. The CDR3 spans 16 residues. In germline, CDR1 is SGHRS, CDR2 YFSETQ. This chain's CDR3 is CASRTPRQGATGELFF. DNA of the CDR3: TGCGCCAGCAGGACTCCCCGACAGGGGGCAACCGGGGAGCTGTTTTTT.

The CDR3 DNA sequence: TGCAGCGGAGGACAGCTGAACACTGAAGCTTTCTTT. Protein product: CSGGQLNTEAFF. The chain joins TRBV29-1 to TRBJ1-1; D is possibly TRBD1 (6 bases). This CDR3 is 12 amino acids long. The germline gives CDR1 SQVTM, CDR2 ANQGSEA. V was clipped by 7 bases and J by 0 bases, with 9 bases between them.

The V and J genes are TRBV19 and TRBJ2-7, with a tentative D call TRBD1 (5 bases). This CDR3 region has 16 residues. With 3 bases removed from V and 1 base from J, the gap between germline ends came to 16 bases. Germline CDR1 is LNHDA and CDR2 is SQIVND (reference sequence). CDR3 region: CASSITPGPLSYEQYF. The DNA for the CDR3 is TGTGCCAGTAGTATTACCCCAGGGCCTCTTTCCTACGAGCAGTACTTC.

The chain combines TRBV7-9 with TRBJ2-1, with a weak D call TRBD2 (8 bases). This CDR3 contains 19 residues. Germline V gives CDR1 SEHNR, CDR2 FQNEAQ (reference sequence). Trimming pared 4 bases from V and 0 bases from J, leaving 22 bases between. In nucleotides, the CDR3 is TGTGCCAGCAGCTCTAACAGGGGCGGGAGGTTTAGCTCCTACAATGAGCAGTTCTTC. It specifies CASSSNRGGRFSSYNEQFF.

The chain employs TRBV28 and TRBJ1-1, with D hard to call. The V gene lost 8 bases and the J gene lost 1 base, with 5 bases spanning the gap. The CDR3 length is 11 residues. CDR1 and CDR2 (germline): MDHEN, SYDVKM. Here the CDR3 reads CASYSNTEAFF. In nucleotides, the CDR3 is TGTGCCAGCTACTCGAACACTGAAGCTTTCTTT. Combining the CDR3 with reference TRBV28 and TRBJ1-1 gives the whole variable domain DVKVTQSSRYLVKRTGEKVFLECVQDMDHENMFWYRQDPGLGLRLIYFSYDVKMKEKGDIPEGYSVSREKKERFSLILESASTNQTSMYLCASYSNTEAFFGQGTRLTVV.

This clone was picked up a small number of times. The rearrangement links TRBV6-2 or TRBV6-3 to TRBJ1-2; 9 bases are shared with TRBD1. Germline assignment: CDR1 MNHEY and CDR2 SVGEGT. Losses at the gene ends were 6 bases for V and 6 bases for J; bases not matched to a gene: 8. The CDR3 has 14 amino acids. CDR3 sequence: CASSAPGTGNGYTF. DNA for the CDR3: TGTGCCAGCAGCGCCCCCGGGACAGGGAATGGCTACACCTTC.

The chain recombines TRBV11-2 with TRBJ2-2; D is possibly TRBD1 or TRBD2 (6 bases each). V shed 5 bases and J shed 7 bases, with 14 bases lying between them. Germline V gene lookup returns CDR1 SGHAT and CDR2 FQNNGV. The CDR3 is 14 residues long. The CDR3 reads CASSIQGGGGELFF. CDR3 bases: TGTGCCAGCAGCATACAGGGAGGTGGCGGGGAGCTGTTTTTT.

The gene calls are TRBV7-3 and TRBJ2-1, with TRBD2 matching over 8 bases. This CDR3 spans 15 amino acids. Germline V lookup: CDR1 SGHTA, CDR2 FQGTGA. V shed 3 bases, J shed 3 bases, and the junction held 4 bases outside the gene matches. The CDR3 DNA sequence: TGTGCCAGCAGCTTGGGACTAGTAAACTACAATGAGCAGTTCTTC. Protein: CASSLGLVNYNEQFF. Complete variable domain (other parts from reference TRBV7-3 and TRBJ2-1): GAGVSQTPSNKVTEKGKYVELRCDPISGHTALYWYRQSLGQGPEFLIYFQGTGAADDSGLPNDRFFAVRPEGSVSTLKIQRTERGDSAVYLCASSLGLVNYNEQFFGPGTRLTVL.

The chain joins TRBV24-1 to TRBJ1-2; the D is unclear. V lost 6 bases, J lost 7 bases, and 17 bases lay in between. This CDR3 contains 14 residues. From germline, CDR1 is KGHDR and CDR2 SFDVKD. The DNA for the CDR3 is TGTGCCACCAGTCAGGACCCCTCATCAGGTGGCTACACCTTC. Translation: CATSQDPSSGGYTF.

This clone has a single count. CDR3 nucleotide sequence: TGTGCCAGCAGCAAACAGGTTGGGCAGCCCCAGCATTTT. As protein: CASSKQVGQPQHF. J is TRBJ1-5 and V is TRBV5-6, with TRBD1 as a possible D gene (5 bases). Trimming shortened V by 4 bases and J by 7 bases, and 12 bases separated the two germline ends. Germline CDR1 is SGHDT and CDR2 is YYEEEE. The CDR3 contains 13 residues.

The V call is TRBV27, the J call TRBJ1-4, with TRBD1 matching 8 bases. With 2 bases clipped from V and 7 bases from J, the junction kept 6 bases outside the gene matches. Germline CDR1 MNHEY, CDR2 SMNVEV (reference sequence). The CDR3 length is 15 residues. CDR3 amino acids: CASSLGVTGVEKLFF. CDR3 bases: TGTGCCAGCAGTTTAGGGGTGACAGGGGTTGAAAAACTGTTTTTT.

The chain recombines TRBV18 with TRBJ1-1; possibly TRBD1 for D (6 bases). Germline CDR1 reads KGHSH; CDR2 reads LQKENI. V lost 3 bases, J lost 4 bases, and 12 bases lay in between. This CDR3 has 14 residues. The CDR3 loop reads CASSPGGRVTEAFF. The CDR3 bases are TGTGCCAGCTCACCGGGGGGGCGGGTCACTGAAGCTTTCTTT.

This sequence joins TRBV12-3 or TRBV12-4 and TRBJ1-2; unclear D gene. The CDR3 is 11 amino acids. Trimming stripped 7 bases from V and 7 bases from J, with 10 bases between. The CDR3 sequence is CASTPLGGYTF. CDR3 bases: TGTGCCAGCACCCCCCTGGGTGGCTACACCTTC.

V is TRBV2 and J is TRBJ1-6; TRBD1 might be the D (6 bases). The CDR3 is made up of 13 amino acids. CDR1 is SNHLY and CDR2 is FYNNEI in the germline V gene. Between the trimmed V and J ends, which lost 4 bases and 7 bases, there was a span of 8 bases. The CDR3 DNA is TGTGCCAGCAGTGGGACAGAAAATTCACCCCTCCACTTT. It encodes CASSGTENSPLHF.

This clone appeared once. V gene TRBV28 combines with J gene TRBJ1-1, with D unclear. V was cut by 5 bases and J by 0 bases, with 10 bases left in between. Germline V gene lookup returns CDR1 MDHEN and CDR2 SYDVKM. CDR3 length equals 14 residues. The CDR3: CASSPPVVNTEAFF. For the CDR3, the DNA is TGTGCCAGCAGTCCCCCGGTCGTGAACACTGAAGCTTTCTTT.

The genes are TRBV6-2 or TRBV6-3 and TRBJ2-3; possibly TRBD1 for D (6 bases). Trimming shortened V by 4 bases and J by 8 bases, and 19 bases separated the two germline ends. The CDR3 consists of 15 residues. Germline V lookup: CDR1 MNHEY, CDR2 SVGEGT. The CDR3, as DNA: TGTGCCAGCAGTTCTCCCGGCAGGGGCGTAAGTACGCAGTATTTT. This sequence encodes CASSSPGRGVSTQYF.

The gene calls are TRBV5-1 and TRBJ2-2; 8 bases map to TRBD2. The CDR3 runs to 15 residues. The germline CDR1 and CDR2 sequences are SGHRS and YFSETQ. The V segment lost 3 bases and the J segment 5 bases; nucleotides outside the gene matches: 6. CDR3 DNA: TGCGCCAGCAGCTCCCGGGGGGGCCAGACCGGGGAGCTGTTTTTT. This gives the protein CASSSRGGQTGELFF. Variable domain in full (rest from reference TRBV5-1 and TRBJ2-2): KAGVTQTPRYLIKTRGQQVTLSCSPISGHRSVSWYQQTPGQGLQFLFEYFSETQRNKGNFPGRFSGRQFSNSRSEMNVSTLELGDSALYLCASSSRGGQTGELFFGEGSRLTVL.

The J gene is TRBJ2-2, the V gene TRBV28; D is possibly TRBD2 (6 bases). Trimming took off 3 bases at V and 7 bases at J, with 12 bases between the two ends. The length of the CDR3 is 14 residues. Germline V lookup: CDR1 MDHEN, CDR2 SYDVKM. The CDR3 sequence is CASSFPGTGGELFF. CDR3 nucleotides: TGTGCCAGCAGTTTCCCAGGGACTGGCGGGGAGCTGTTTTTT. The whole variable domain, filled in from reference TRBV28 and TRBJ2-2, reads DVKVTQSSRYLVKRTGEKVFLECVQDMDHENMFWYRQDPGLGLRLIYFSYDVKMKEKGDIPEGYSVSREKKERFSLILESASTNQTSMYLCASSFPGTGGELFFGEGSRLTVL.

The rearrangement joins TRBV28 to TRBJ1-3, with 7 nucleotides matching TRBD1. The ends lost 4 bases at V and 0 bases at J; junction bases unmatched: 6. The CDR3 covers 16 residues. Germline CDR1 reads MDHEN; CDR2 reads SYDVKM. The chain's CDR3 is CASSSPGQISGNTIYF. CDR3 in DNA: TGTGCCAGCAGTTCACCGGGACAGATCTCTGGAAACACCATATATTTT. Using reference TRBV28 and TRBJ1-3 for the parts outside the CDR3, the full variable domain is DVKVTQSSRYLVKRTGEKVFLECVQDMDHENMFWYRQDPGLGLRLIYFSYDVKMKEKGDIPEGYSVSREKKERFSLILESASTNQTSMYLCASSSPGQISGNTIYFGEGSWLTVV.

This chain links TRBV27 with TRBJ1-1; possibly TRBD1 for D (6 bases). CDR1 and CDR2 (germline): MNHEY, SMNVEV (reference sequence). The CDR3 loop spans 16 amino acids. Deletions cut 3 bases from V and 0 bases from J, with 14 bases between. The CDR3 reads CASSFNPGHLNTEAFF. DNA of the CDR3: TGTGCCAGCAGTTTCAACCCGGGACACCTGAACACTGAAGCTTTCTTT.

The chain's CDR3 is CASSMGLGEAFF. The CDR3 DNA sequence: TGTGCCAGCAGCATGGGCCTGGGTGAAGCTTTCTTT. This chain connects TRBV7-2 to TRBJ1-1; no definite D call. CDR3 size: 12 residues. The germline V gene encodes CDR1 SGHTA and CDR2 FQGNSA. Trimming cost V 5 bases and J 7 bases, with 11 bases left between them.

V and J are TRBV9 and TRBJ2-7; D not certain. Looked up from germline, CDR1 is SGDLS and CDR2 is YYNGEE. The CDR3 covers 15 residues. Between the trimmed V and J ends, which lost 6 bases and 1 base, there was a span of 17 bases. In nucleotides, the CDR3 is TGTGCCAGCACTCCCACGGCTTCCTCGTCCTACGAGCAGTACTTC. Its translation is CASTPTASSSYEQYF.

The CDR3 coding sequence is TGTGCCATCAAAGGACGGGGTTCCTACGAGCAGTACTTC. Its protein product is CAIKGRGSYEQYF. This chain joins TRBV10-3 and TRBJ2-7; a possible D gene is TRBD2 (5 bases). There are 13 residues in the CDR3. Germline CDR1 is ENHRY and CDR2 is SYGVKD. V was pared by 7 bases and J by 1 base, with 11 bases between.

In regard to this clone: The identical CDR3 is also encoded by other nucleotide sequences in the sample. The rearrangement joins TRBV20-1 to TRBJ1-2; D uncertain. Deletions cut 4 bases from V and 2 bases from J, with 5 bases between. Germline V gives CDR1 DFQATT, CDR2 SNEGSKA (reference sequence). The CDR3 consists of 11 residues. In nucleotides, the CDR3 is TGCAGTGCTAAGGGCAACTATGGCTACACCTTC. As protein: CSAKGNYGYTF.